This T cell receptor (beta chain) was sequenced in a study of blood T cells in healthy people across ages. At the level of the study: When template switching was applied, about one barcoded beta molecule was captured per two T cells. Notes on the study in general: The recorded TCR beta diversity per million T cells decreased in a roughly linear manner with age. Both higher diversity and more naive CD4+ cells marked long-lived donors when set against aged donors. It was held that diversity estimates obtained from one million T cells represented underestimates.

Points on this clonotype: No antigen is known for it.

Together with a sample-barcoded 5' primer, a J-beta primer mix was included in a second PCR lasting about 6 to 12 cycles. Using its own MiXCR run on the 5' RACE reads, TCRdb lists one record per CDR3 protein. The sample carries about 400,000 distinct CDR3 sequences, about 55% recorded once. The germline CDR1 and CDR2 sequences are SNHLY and FYNNEI. This CDR3 is built from 13 residues. V shed 6 bases and J 6 bases; nucleotides not matched to a gene: 6. This receptor was identified in a man between 60 and 75 years old in good health. The chain employs TRBV2 and TRBJ2-7; TRBD1 matches at 9 bases. Sequenced: blood. The CDR3 loop is CASRPGQGREQYF. CDR3 bases: TGTGCCAGCAGGCCGGGACAGGGTCGCGAGCAGTACTTC. Variable domain in full (rest from reference TRBV2 and TRBJ2-7): EPEVTQTPSHQVTQMGQEVILRCVPISNHLYFYWYRQILGQKVEFLVSFYNNEISEKSEIFDDQFSVERPDGSNFTLKIRSTKLEDSAMYFCASRPGQGREQYFGPGTRLTVT.